Following are 29 T cell receptor beta chains from one sample sequenced in a study of T-cell reconstitution after alpha-beta-depleted transplantation in children. Preparation of the TCRbeta library was carried out with unique molecular identifiers. TCRdb re-derived calls from the PCR reads in MiXCR, one entry per CDR3 protein. The sample yields about 350,000 distinct CDR3 sequences, 15% to 20% seen once. Sequencing was performed on PBMCs, mostly from graft donor cells, taken 360 days after TCRalphabeta/CD19-depleted stem cell transplant. These receptors all come from a male patient under 10 years old who had a stem cell transplant for acute lymphoblastic leukemia, so the T cells may come from the graft donor.

This clonotype was observed a handful of times. The CDR3 here is CASSQVRRYDLEQFF. CDR3 bases: TGCGCCAGCAGCCAAGTAAGAAGATACGACCTTGAGCAGTTCTTC. This chain uses TRBV4-1 with TRBJ2-1; D remains unclear. Germline V CDR1 and CDR2: MGHRA, YSYEKL. The V and J ends lost 1 base and 9 bases respectively, with 16 bases between them. The CDR3 contains 15 residues.

This clonotype has just a few counts. This chain uses TRBV20-1 with TRBJ2-7, with 7 bases matching TRBD2. Germline values: CDR1 DFQATT, CDR2 SNEGSKA (reference sequence). J lost 0 bases, V lost 0 bases, and 2 bases had no gene match. This CDR3 is 14 amino acids long. The CDR3: CSARDWGGSYEQYF. For the CDR3, the DNA is TGCAGTGCTAGAGATTGGGGGGGCTCCTACGAGCAGTACTTC.

Ten or more counts support this clonotype. The chain uses TRBV6-5 and TRBJ2-2; D is ambiguous. With 2 bases removed from V and 6 bases from J, the gap between germline ends came to 10 bases. The germline CDR1 and CDR2 sequences are MNHEY and SVGAGI. This CDR3 contains 14 residues. Here the CDR3 reads CASSYGQGPGELFF. CDR3 DNA: TGTGCCAGCAGTTACGGGCAAGGGCCCGGGGAGCTGTTTTTT.

The genes are TRBV2 and TRBJ2-1; either TRBD1 or TRBD2 may fit D (5 bases each). Trimming cost V 7 bases and J 8 bases, with 12 bases left between them. From germline, CDR1 is SNHLY and CDR2 FYNNEI. The CDR3 is 12 amino acids. This CDR3 is CASTWDPDEQFF. For the CDR3, the DNA is TGTGCCAGCACCTGGGACCCCGATGAGCAGTTCTTC.

This clonotype was seen ten or more times. This rearrangement joins TRBV28 to TRBJ2-1; no clear D gene. Trimming took off 4 bases at V and 3 bases at J, with 10 bases between the two ends. The CDR3 extends over 14 amino acids. Germline values: CDR1 MDHEN, CDR2 SYDVKM. The CDR3 here is CASSYSSNYNEQFF. For the CDR3, the DNA is TGTGCCAGCAGTTATTCCTCAAACTACAATGAGCAGTTCTTC.

This clonotype was seen only a few times. The genes are TRBV10-3 and TRBJ2-7, with 9 bases that match TRBD1. Per the germline V gene, CDR1 is ENHRY and CDR2 is SYGVKD. The trim removed 9 bases at V and 2 bases at J, leaving 11 bases unmatched. The CDR3 totals 15 residues. CDR3 coding DNA: TGTGCCATTGCTACATGGGGGACAGGGCCCTACGAGCAGTACTTC. It encodes CAIATWGTGPYEQYF.

The CDR3 sequence is CASSQDAGEGVSTEAFF. In DNA form, the CDR3 reads TGCGCCAGCAGCCAAGATGCCGGGGAAGGGGTGAGCACTGAAGCTTTCTTT. This chain links TRBV4-1 with TRBJ1-1; tentative D call: TRBD1 (5 bases). Trimming shortened V by 0 bases and J by 4 bases, and 18 bases separated the two germline ends. This CDR3 is built from 17 residues. Germline V CDR1 and CDR2: MGHRA, YSYEKL.

This chain uses TRBV12-3 or TRBV12-4 with TRBJ1-6; tentatively, D is TRBD1 (5 bases). V was clipped by 3 bases and J by 7 bases, with 10 bases between them. The CDR3 runs 14 residues. The CDR3 sequence is CASSLTGTNSPLHF. CDR3 DNA: TGTGCCAGCAGTTTGACTGGGACCAATTCACCCCTCCACTTT.

This clonotype was seen more than once but under ten times. The rearrangement links TRBV12-3 or TRBV12-4 to TRBJ1-6; a possible D gene is TRBD1 (5 bases). Deletions cut 7 bases from V and 10 bases from J, with 11 bases between. The CDR3 is 12 amino acids. The CDR3 spells CASTRGASPLHF. CDR3 bases: TGTGCCAGCACTAGAGGGGCCTCACCCCTCCACTTT.

Remarks on this clonotype: At one of its ends the junction is not consistent with the germline gene, which may arise from a read error. The chain recombines TRBV5-6 with TRBJ2-5, with a tentative D call TRBD1 (6 bases). The CDR3 runs to 16 residues. The V gene's germline CDR1 is SGHDT and CDR2 YYEEEE. The CDR3 nucleotides read TGTGCCAGCCGCCCCGGACAGCCAGGGAGAATAGAGACCGAGTACTTC. Encoded protein: CASRPGQPGRIETEYF.

This clonotype was observed at least ten times. V is TRBV12-3 or TRBV12-4 and J is TRBJ1-3, with D unclear. Trimming took off 5 bases at V and 0 bases at J, with 8 bases between the two ends. The CDR3 runs 14 residues. The CDR3 loop is CASSRRSSGNTIYF. In DNA, the CDR3 is TGTGCCAGCAGTCGAAGGTCCTCTGGAAACACCATATATTTT.

In this sample, this clonotype turned up many times. This sequence joins TRBV5-1 and TRBJ2-7, with D perhaps TRBD2 (6 bases). Trimming shortened V by 4 bases and J by 2 bases, and 22 bases separated the two germline ends. The CDR3 covers 17 residues. Germline values: CDR1 SGHRS, CDR2 YFSETQ. The CDR3 loop is CASSKLPVDGGTYEQYF. Here the CDR3 DNA reads TGCGCCAGCAGCAAGCTTCCGGTGGACGGGGGAACCTACGAGCAGTACTTC.

This clonotype appeared a few times. It may be a read error: a sequence one base away is much more abundant. V usage is TRBV7-2 and J usage is TRBJ2-3, with 8 positions matching TRBD2. V gave up 2 bases and J gave up 4 bases; unmatched junction bases: 2. CDR1 SGHTA and CDR2 FQGNSA come from the germline V gene. CDR3 length: 14 amino acids. The CDR3 is CASSLTGGPDTQYF. For the CDR3, the DNA is TGTGCCAGCAGCTTAACGGGAGGGCCAGATACGCAGTATTTT.

V gene TRBV6-2 or TRBV6-3 combines with J gene TRBJ2-1; TRBD2 might be the D (6 bases). Germline V CDR1 and CDR2: MNHEY, SVGEGT. Trimming left V 4 bases short and J 0 bases short, with 13 bases between. CDR3 length equals 16 residues. CDR3 bases: TGTGCCAGCAGTTCCGCGGGACTCCTCTCCTACAATGAGCAGTTCTTC. This sequence encodes CASSSAGLLSYNEQFF.

Concerning this clonotype: This may come from a read error, since a much larger clone is one base off. The V call is TRBV10-3, the J call TRBJ2-3; possibly TRBD1 for D (6 bases). The CDR3 runs to 13 residues. Germline V gives CDR1 ENHRY, CDR2 SYGVKD. The CDR3 DNA reads as TGTACCATCAGTGCAGGGGTCACAGATACGCAGTATTTT. It yields the protein CTISAGVTDTQYF.

Only a few counts were recorded for this clonotype. The rearrangement uses TRBV4-1 and TRBJ2-3; D is perhaps TRBD1 (5 bases). The CDR3 runs to 14 residues. Germline V gene data show CDR1 as MGHRA and CDR2 as YSYEKL. The V end was cut by 8 bases, the J end by 2 bases, with 14 bases between. CDR3 protein: CASEIRVNTDTQYF. The CDR3 DNA reads TGCGCCAGCGAAATCAGGGTCAACACAGATACGCAGTATTTT.

This clonotype was counted at least ten times. This chain connects TRBV20-1 to TRBJ2-1; 7 bases line up with TRBD2. CDR1 is DFQATT and CDR2 is SNEGSKA in the germline V gene (reference sequence). This CDR3 contains 13 residues. Trimming cost V 8 bases and J 7 bases; bases outside gene matches: 11. The CDR3 region is CSPFGREMNEQFF. CDR3 bases: TGCAGTCCTTTCGGGCGGGAGATGAATGAGCAGTTCTTC.

This clonotype was found a few times. The chain joins TRBV5-1 to TRBJ2-5; maybe TRBD2 (6 bases). V lost 2 bases, J lost 2 bases, and 16 bases lay in between. Germline V CDR1 and CDR2: SGHRS, YFSETQ. There are 16 residues in the CDR3. As DNA, the CDR3 is TGCGCCAGCAGCTTCTCTAGCGCCCTGGTGCAAGAGACCCAGTACTTC. Translation: CASSFSSALVQETQYF.

There are a few counts of this clonotype. The rearrangement uses TRBV6-5 and TRBJ2-4, with 9 nucleotides matching TRBD1. Germline V gives CDR1 MNHEY, CDR2 SVGAGI. V lost 0 bases and J lost 3; bases outside the gene matches: 0. This CDR3 spans 15 amino acids. The chain's CDR3 is CASSYSGQGKNIQYF. DNA for the CDR3: TGTGCCAGCAGTTACTCGGGACAGGGCAAAAACATTCAGTACTTC.

The chain couples TRBV7-9 to TRBJ2-1, with 11 nucleotides matching TRBD2. CDR3 length equals 15 residues. Germline lookup yields CDR1 SEHNR and CDR2 FQNEAQ (reference sequence). Losses at the gene ends were 5 bases for V and 14 bases for J; bases not matched to a gene: 14. This chain's CDR3 is CASSQTSGLAGTEFF. For the CDR3, the DNA is TGTGCCAGCAGCCAGACCTCCGGACTAGCGGGCACCGAGTTCTTC. Based on the CDR3 plus reference TRBV7-9 and TRBJ2-1, the full variable domain is DTGVSQNPRHKITKRGQNVTFRCDPISEHNRLYWYRQTLGQGPEFLTYFQNEAQLEKSRLLSDRFSAERPKGSFSTLEIQRTEQGDSAMYLCASSQTSGLAGTEFFGPGTRLTVL.

This clonotype occurred many times. The V gene is TRBV12-3 or TRBV12-4, the J gene TRBJ2-5; the D gene could be TRBD1 or TRBD2 (6 bases each). This CDR3 spans 16 amino acids. The V and J ends lost 5 bases and 5 bases respectively, with 21 bases between them. In DNA form, the CDR3 reads TGTGCCAGCAGTGGGGGCTCTCGGGACTCGGGGGAGACCCAGTACTTC. The encoded protein is CASSGGSRDSGETQYF.

This chain joins TRBV20-1 and TRBJ2-7; 13 bases agree with TRBD2. The germline gives CDR1 DFQATT, CDR2 SNEGSKA (reference sequence). CDR3 size: 15 residues. Trimming cost V 3 bases and J 4 bases; bases outside gene matches: 6. CDR3 DNA sequence: TGCAGTGCTAGCGCCGGGACTAGCGGGACTTACGAGCAGTACTTC. It specifies CSASAGTSGTYEQYF.

In this sample, this clonotype turned up a few times. The gene calls are TRBV11-1 and TRBJ1-4; a possible D gene is TRBD1 (5 bases). V was clipped by 0 bases and J by 0 bases, with 17 bases between them. CDR1 and CDR2 (germline): SGHAT, FQDESV (reference sequence). The CDR3 has 19 amino acids. The CDR3 coding sequence is TGTGCCAGCAGCTTAGCCCAGGGCGGATGGGACGCAACTAATGAAAAACTGTTTTTT. Protein sequence: CASSLAQGGWDATNEKLFF.

This sequence joins TRBV5-1 and TRBJ2-7; D is possibly TRBD1 (5 bases). The CDR3 is 16 residues long. Trimming shortened V by 0 bases and J by 2 bases, and 15 bases separated the two germline ends. The V gene's germline CDR1 is SGHRS and CDR2 YFSETQ. CDR3 DNA: TGCGCCAGCAGCTTGGCCTTAGGACATGAGGCCTACGAGCAGTACTTC. As protein: CASSLALGHEAYEQYF.

This clonotype was recorded a few times. V and J are TRBV6-1 and TRBJ2-1; 9 positions match TRBD2. In germline, CDR1 is MNHNS, CDR2 SASEGT. V shed 4 bases and J 0 bases; nucleotides not matched to a gene: 7. This CDR3 is built from 17 residues. The CDR3 sequence: CASSATSGGYSYNEQFF. DNA of the CDR3: TGTGCCAGCAGTGCGACTAGCGGAGGCTACTCCTACAATGAGCAGTTCTTC.

CDR3 DNA sequence: TGCGCCAGCAGTTCCGGGACTAGCGGAGCGAACACCGGGGAGCTGTTTTTT. This translates into CASSSGTSGANTGELFF. This sequence joins TRBV5-1 and TRBJ2-2; 11 nucleotides line up with TRBD2. The germline V gene has CDR1 SGHRS and CDR2 YFSETQ. This CDR3 has 17 amino acids. V was pared by 5 bases and J by 0 bases, with 6 bases of the junction left unmatched.

This chain connects TRBV11-1 to TRBJ1-5; tentative D call: TRBD1 (6 bases). This CDR3 is 13 amino acids long. The germline V and J ends were trimmed by 1 base and 7 bases, with 8 bases remaining between them. Germline V gene sequence: CDR1 SGHAT, CDR2 FQDESV (reference sequence). The CDR3 sequence is CASSLDGGQPQHF. The CDR3 DNA reads TGTGCCAGCAGCTTAGATGGGGGCCAGCCCCAGCATTTT.

The gene calls are TRBV7-2 and TRBJ2-7; D is tentatively TRBD1 or TRBD2 (6 bases each). This CDR3 region has 15 residues. Trimming shortened V by 1 base and J by 2 bases, and 12 bases separated the two germline ends. Germline V gene lookup returns CDR1 SGHTA and CDR2 FQGNSA. CDR3 coding DNA: TGTGCCAGCAGCTTAGGAGGGGGGTCCGCCTACGAGCAGTACTTC. Its translation is CASSLGGGSAYEQYF. Together with reference TRBV7-2 and TRBJ2-7, the CDR3 gives the full variable domain: GAGVSQSPSNKVTEKGKDVELRCDPISGHTALYWYRQSLGQGLEFLIYFQGNSAPDKSGLPSDRFSAERTGGSVSTLTIQRTQQEDSAVYLCASSLGGGSAYEQYFGPGTRLTVT.

The chain links TRBV4-1 to TRBJ2-7; 12 bases agree with TRBD1. J lost 0 bases, V lost 3 bases, and 6 bases had no gene match. The CDR3 length is 17 residues. Germline CDR1 and CDR2: MGHRA and YSYEKL. The CDR3 sequence: CASSHQGQGASSYEQYF. CDR3 sequence (DNA): TGCGCCAGCAGCCACCAGGGACAGGGGGCAAGCTCCTACGAGCAGTACTTC.